Described below is a single T cell receptor beta chain sequence and its context. Seattle cases were enrolled at active infection and followed longitudinally. The data originate from a study of blood T cell repertoires in COVID-19. On the study more broadly: There were acute and convalescent COVID-19 samples, and they came from the United States, Italy and Spain. Sources were T cells, B-cell-depleted T cells, or PBMCs; the material itself was cDNA or gDNA.

This CDR3 has 13 residues. The V end lost 3 bases, the J end lost 10 bases, and 11 bases lay between the germline ends. Germline loops: CDR1 SGHDT, CDR2 YYEEEE. In the original processing: Amplification of reference gene primers provided the estimated nucleated cell counts. TCRdb keeps only in-frame clones here, not all; method: immunoSEQ multiplex PCR. V and J calls and clone size are given by that table; D and trimming were obtained from the DNA. Of roughly 260,000 clones in the sample, about nine tenths were seen once. This chain joins TRBV5-6 and TRBJ1-6, with a possible D match to TRBD1 (6 bases). This sequence originates from a person aged 18 to 30 with COVID-19, enrolled during active disease. Sequenced sample: peripheral blood. The CDR3 loop is CASSSQGRSPLHF. In DNA, the CDR3 is TGTGCCAGCAGCTCACAGGGCCGGTCACCCCTCCACTTT. The variable domain in full, completed from reference TRBV5-6 and TRBJ1-6, reads DAGVTQSPTHLIKTRGQQVTLRCSPKSGHDTVSWYQQALGQGPQFIFQYYEEEERQRGNFPDRFSGHQFPNYSSELNVNALLLGDSALYLCASSSQGRSPLHFGNGTRLTVT.